The clone carrying this T cell receptor (beta chain) was observed a single time. Clones were read by immunoSEQ multiplex PCR, and TCRdb kept only the in-frame ones, dropping some. The data show tens of thousands of clones, roughly 94% seen once. Looked up from germline, CDR1 is MNHEY and CDR2 is SVGEGT. The CDR3 has 15 residues. V dropped 3 bases and J dropped 2 bases, with 13 bases sitting between them. The sample originates from a study of blood T cell repertoires in COVID-19. The sample taken for sequencing was peripheral blood. The chain employs TRBV6-2 or TRBV6-3 and TRBJ2-5, with D maybe TRBD1 (6 bases). The sequence was obtained from a human donor with active COVID-19. The donor label of this sample is uncertain. CDR3 loop: CASSYTGTLQETQYF. CDR3 DNA: TGTGCCAGCAGTTATACAGGGACCCTTCAAGAGACCCAGTACTTC.